This passage covers 2 T cell receptor beta chains from one sample sequenced in a study of blood T cell repertoires in COVID-19. The assay was immunoSEQ multiplex PCR, and TCRdb's table has in-frame clones only and misses some. The sample consists of 150,000 to 200,000 clones, about four fifths of them appearing once. Source material: peripheral blood. All receptors derive from a man aged 18 to 30 with active or convalescent COVID-19.

The rearrangement uses TRBV19 and TRBJ1-2; 10 bases are shared with TRBD1. V was clipped by 2 bases and J by 0 bases; unmatched bases: 12. This CDR3 spans 19 amino acids. CDR1 and CDR2 (germline): LNHDA, SQIVND (reference sequence). The CDR3 region has the DNA TGTGCCAGTAGTATATGGGGACCGGGACAGGGGAGAGCTAACTATGGCTACACCTTC. This sequence encodes CASSIWGPGQGRANYGYTF.

This chain connects TRBV6-5 to TRBJ2-5, with 8 bases lining up with TRBD2. The CDR3 extends over 14 amino acids. Trimming cost V 8 bases and J 5 bases; bases outside gene matches: 10. Per the germline V gene, CDR1 is MNHEY and CDR2 is SVGAGI. The CDR3 DNA is TGTGCCAGCCAACCTGGACTAGCCGTCGAGACCCAGTACTTC. Translated: CASQPGLAVETQYF.